The clone carrying this T cell receptor beta chain showed up just a few times. Using its own MiXCR run on the 5' RACE reads, TCRdb lists one record per CDR3 protein. Found here are some 1,600,000 distinct CDR3 sequences, about 31% of them singletons; the top ten hold about 0.27%. This sample is part of a study of identical twins. The CDR3 runs 14 residues. V lost 3 bases and J 4 bases, leaving 13 bases between the germline ends. The receptor was isolated from a newborn girl in good health. The specimen sequenced was cord blood. This chain uses TRBV12-3 or TRBV12-4 with TRBJ2-7, with D possibly matching TRBD1 (6 bases). The CDR3 DNA follows: TGTGCCAGCAGTTTGGTGGACAGCCAGTACGAGCAGTACTTC. Its translation: CASSLVDSQYEQYF.